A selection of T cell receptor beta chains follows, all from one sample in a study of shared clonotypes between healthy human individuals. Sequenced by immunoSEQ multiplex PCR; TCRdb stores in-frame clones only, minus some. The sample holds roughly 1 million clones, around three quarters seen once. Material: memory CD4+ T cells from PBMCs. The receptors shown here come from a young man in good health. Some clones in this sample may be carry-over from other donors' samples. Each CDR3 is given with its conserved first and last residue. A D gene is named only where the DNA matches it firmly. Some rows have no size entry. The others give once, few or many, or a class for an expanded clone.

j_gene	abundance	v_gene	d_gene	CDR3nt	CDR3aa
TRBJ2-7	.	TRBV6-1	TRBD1	TGTGCCAGCAGCGATAAACAGGGGGCGATCCACGAGCAGTACTTC	CASSDKQGAIHEQYF
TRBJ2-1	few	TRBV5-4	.	TGTGCCAGCGGTCCAAATAGCGGATTAGCCTACAATGAGCAGTTCTTC	CASGPNSGLAYNEQFF
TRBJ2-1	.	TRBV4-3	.	TGCGCCAGCAGCCAAGACACCTACAATGAGCAGTTCTTC	CASSQDTYNEQFF
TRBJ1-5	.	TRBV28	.	TGTGCCAGCAGTAGAACAGGGTTCGGACAGCCCCAGCATTTT	CASSRTGFGQPQHF
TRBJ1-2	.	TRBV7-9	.	TGTGCCAGCAGCTTAGAAGGACGGGGCTCTAACTATGGCTACACCTTC	CASSLEGRGSNYGYTF
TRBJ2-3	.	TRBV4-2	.	TGTGCCAGCAGCCAAGATTTCGGGGGCACAGATACGCAGTATTTT	CASSQDFGGTDTQYF
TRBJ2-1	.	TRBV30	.	TGTGCCTGGAGTTCCAACAATGAGCAGTTCTTC	CAWSSNNEQFF
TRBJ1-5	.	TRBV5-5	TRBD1	TGTGCCAGCAGCCTATACGGACAGGGGGCGAATCAGCCCCAGCATTTT	CASSLYGQGANQPQHF
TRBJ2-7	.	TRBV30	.	TGTGCCTGGAGTGTAAAGGGCTACGAGCAGTACTTC	CAWSVKGYEQYF
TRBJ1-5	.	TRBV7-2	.	TGTGCCAGCAGACCAAGCGGGGGAGGCAATCAGCCCCAGCATTTT	CASRPSGGGNQPQHF
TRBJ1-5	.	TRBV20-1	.	TGCAGTGCTGGAACCTCGGGGCCCCAGCATTTT	CSAGTSGPQHF
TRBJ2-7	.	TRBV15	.	TGTGCCACCAGCAGAGATATGGAGGGGGAGCAGTACTTC	CATSRDMEGEQYF
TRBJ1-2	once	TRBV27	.	TGTGCCAGCAGACGGAGGGGATGGAGTAACTATGGCTACACCTTC	CASRRRGWSNYGYTF
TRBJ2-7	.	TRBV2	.	TGTGCCAGCGGAGGCCGGAACTACGAGCAGTACTTC	CASGGRNYEQYF
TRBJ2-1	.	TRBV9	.	TGTGCCAGCAGCGTAGTCTTGTGGGGTGAGCAGTTCTTC	CASSVVLWGEQFF
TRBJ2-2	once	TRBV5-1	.	TGCGCCAGCACCCCCGGGCGGGGCGGGGAGCTGTTTTTT	CASTPGRGGELFF
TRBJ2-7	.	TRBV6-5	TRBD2	TGTGCCAGCAGGCCGGGACTAGCCTACGAGCAGTACTTC	CASRPGLAYEQYF
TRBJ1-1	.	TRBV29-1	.	TGCAGCGTTGCCCTTTACAGCAAGTCAGACACTGAAGCTTTCTTT	CSVALYSKSDTEAFF
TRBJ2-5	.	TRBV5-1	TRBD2	TGCGCCAGCAGCATAGTAGCGGGAGTAGGGCAAGAGACCCAGTACTTC	CASSIVAGVGQETQYF
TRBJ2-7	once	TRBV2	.	TGTGCCAGCAGTCAAGGGGGGACCCGAGCCCACGAGCAGTACTTC	CASSQGGTRAHEQYF
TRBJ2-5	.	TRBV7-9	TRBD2	TGTGCCAGCAGCACCGTAGCGGGAGCGGGAAAGACCCAGTACTTC	CASSTVAGAGKTQYF
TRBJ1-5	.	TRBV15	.	TGTGCCACCAGCGGGAGGGGGAAGGTTTGGCCCGAGCATTTT	CATSGRGKVWPEHF
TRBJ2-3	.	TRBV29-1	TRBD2	TGCAGCGCCCGGGGCGGGAGGGGGTCAGATACGCAGTATTTT	CSARGGRGSDTQYF
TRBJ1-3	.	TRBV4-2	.	TGTGCCAGCAGCCAAGTTACAGGCCTATCTGGAAACACCATATATTTT	CASSQVTGLSGNTIYF